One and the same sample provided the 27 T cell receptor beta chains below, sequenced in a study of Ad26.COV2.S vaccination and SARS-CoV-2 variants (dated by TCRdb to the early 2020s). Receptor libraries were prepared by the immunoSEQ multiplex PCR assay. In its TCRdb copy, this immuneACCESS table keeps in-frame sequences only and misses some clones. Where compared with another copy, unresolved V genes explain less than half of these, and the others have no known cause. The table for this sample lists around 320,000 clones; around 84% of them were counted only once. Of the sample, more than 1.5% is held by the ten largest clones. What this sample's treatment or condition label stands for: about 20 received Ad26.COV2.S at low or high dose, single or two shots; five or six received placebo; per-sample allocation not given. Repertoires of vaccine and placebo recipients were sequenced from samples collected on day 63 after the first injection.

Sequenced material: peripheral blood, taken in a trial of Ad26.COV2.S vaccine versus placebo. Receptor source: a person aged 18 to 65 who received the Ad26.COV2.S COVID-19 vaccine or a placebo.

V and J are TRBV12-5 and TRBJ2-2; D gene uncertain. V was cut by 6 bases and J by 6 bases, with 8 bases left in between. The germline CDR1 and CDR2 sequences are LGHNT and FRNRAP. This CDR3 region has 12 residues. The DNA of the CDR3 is TGTGCTAGTGGATCCGAAGCCGGGGAGCTGTTTTTT. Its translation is CASGSEAGELFF.

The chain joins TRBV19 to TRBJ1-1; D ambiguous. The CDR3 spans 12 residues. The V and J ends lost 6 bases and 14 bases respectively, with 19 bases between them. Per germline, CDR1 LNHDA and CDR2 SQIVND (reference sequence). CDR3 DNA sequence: TGTGCCAGTAGAGGCAGCCAATCCGGGATATTCTTT. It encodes CASRGSQSGIFF.

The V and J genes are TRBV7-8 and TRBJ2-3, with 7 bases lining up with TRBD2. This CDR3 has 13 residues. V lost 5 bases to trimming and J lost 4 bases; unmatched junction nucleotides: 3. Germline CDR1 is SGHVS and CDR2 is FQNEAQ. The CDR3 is CASSNSGSDTQYF. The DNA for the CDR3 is TGTGCCAGCAGCAATAGCGGGTCAGATACGCAGTATTTT.

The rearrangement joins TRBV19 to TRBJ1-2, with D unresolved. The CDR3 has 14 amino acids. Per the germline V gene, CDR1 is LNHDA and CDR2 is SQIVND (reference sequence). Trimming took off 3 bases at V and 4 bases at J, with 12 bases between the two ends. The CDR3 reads CASSIPGDIYGYTF. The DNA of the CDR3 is TGTGCCAGTAGTATTCCCGGAGATATCTATGGCTACACCTTC.

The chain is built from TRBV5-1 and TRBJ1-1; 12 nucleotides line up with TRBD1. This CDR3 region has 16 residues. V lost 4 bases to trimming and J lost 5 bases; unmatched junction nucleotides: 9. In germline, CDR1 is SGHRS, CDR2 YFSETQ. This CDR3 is CASSPRDRGPRTEAFF. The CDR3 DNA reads TGCGCCAGCAGCCCCCGGGACAGGGGGCCTCGAACTGAAGCTTTCTTT.

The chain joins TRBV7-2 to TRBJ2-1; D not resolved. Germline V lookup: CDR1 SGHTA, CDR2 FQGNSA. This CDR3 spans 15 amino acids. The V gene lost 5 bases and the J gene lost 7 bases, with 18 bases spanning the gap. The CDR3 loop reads CASSPTGRLGNEQFF. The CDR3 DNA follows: TGTGCCAGCAGCCCTACCGGGCGATTGGGGAATGAGCAGTTCTTC. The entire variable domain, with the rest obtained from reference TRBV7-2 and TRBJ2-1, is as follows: GAGVSQSPSNKVTEKGKDVELRCDPISGHTALYWYRQSLGQGLEFLIYFQGNSAPDKSGLPSDRFSAERTGGSVSTLTIQRTQQEDSAVYLCASSPTGRLGNEQFFGPGTRLTVL.

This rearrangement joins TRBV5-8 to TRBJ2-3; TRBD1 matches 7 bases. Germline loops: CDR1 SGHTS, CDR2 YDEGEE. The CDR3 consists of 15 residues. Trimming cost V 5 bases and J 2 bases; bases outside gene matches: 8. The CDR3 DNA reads TGTGCCAGCAGTTTGACCGGGACAGTCACAGATACGCAGTATTTT. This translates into CASSLTGTVTDTQYF.

The CDR3, as DNA: TGTGCCAGCAGTTTATTGGGGTACAGCGGCTATTATAATTCACCCCTCCACTTT. Its translation: CASSLLGYSGYYNSPLHF. The chain employs TRBV27 and TRBJ1-6; D remains unclear. Trimming left V 1 base short and J 4 bases short, with 17 bases between. The CDR3 length is 18 residues. Germline loops: CDR1 MNHEY, CDR2 SMNVEV (reference sequence).

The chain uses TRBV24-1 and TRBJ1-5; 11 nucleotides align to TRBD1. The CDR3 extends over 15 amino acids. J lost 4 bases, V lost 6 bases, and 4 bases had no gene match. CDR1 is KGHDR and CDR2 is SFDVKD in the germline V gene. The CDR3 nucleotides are TGTGCCACCAGTTCTGGACAGGGGGCGAATCAGCCCCAGCATTTT. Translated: CATSSGQGANQPQHF.

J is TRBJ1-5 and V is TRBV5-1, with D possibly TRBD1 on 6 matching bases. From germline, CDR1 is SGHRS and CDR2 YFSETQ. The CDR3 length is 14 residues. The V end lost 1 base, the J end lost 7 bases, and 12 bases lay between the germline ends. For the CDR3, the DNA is TGCGCCAGCAGCTTGAGGGGGGGAGAACAGCCCCAGCATTTT. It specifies CASSLRGGEQPQHF.

The CDR3 here is CASSYRTSGGGNEQFF. The CDR3, as DNA: TGTGCCAGCAGTTACAGGACTAGCGGGGGGGGCAATGAGCAGTTCTTC. The V call is TRBV6-5, the J call TRBJ2-1; 15 bases agree with TRBD2. This CDR3 contains 16 residues. Germline CDR1 MNHEY, CDR2 SVGAGI. V gave up 2 bases and J gave up 6 bases; unmatched junction bases: 2.

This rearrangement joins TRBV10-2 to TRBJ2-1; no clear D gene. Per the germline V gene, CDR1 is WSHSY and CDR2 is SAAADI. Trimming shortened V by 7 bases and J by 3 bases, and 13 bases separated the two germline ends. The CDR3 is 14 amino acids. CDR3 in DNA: TGCGCCAGCAAAACTACAGAGAACTACAATGAGCAGTTCTTC. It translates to CASKTTENYNEQFF.

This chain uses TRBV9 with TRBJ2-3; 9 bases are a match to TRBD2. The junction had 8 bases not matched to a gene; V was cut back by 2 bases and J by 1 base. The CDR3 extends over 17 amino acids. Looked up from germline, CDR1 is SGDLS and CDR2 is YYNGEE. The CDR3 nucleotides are TGTGCCAGCAGCGTTACAAGCGGGGGGCGGGGCACAGATACGCAGTATTTT. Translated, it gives CASSVTSGGRGTDTQYF.

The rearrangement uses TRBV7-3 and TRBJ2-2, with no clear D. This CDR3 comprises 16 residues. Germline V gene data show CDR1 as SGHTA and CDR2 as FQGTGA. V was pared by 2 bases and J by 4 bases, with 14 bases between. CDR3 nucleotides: TGTGCCAGCAGCTTACAAGGTCCAATGGGCACCGGGGAGCTGTTTTTT. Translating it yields CASSLQGPMGTGELFF.

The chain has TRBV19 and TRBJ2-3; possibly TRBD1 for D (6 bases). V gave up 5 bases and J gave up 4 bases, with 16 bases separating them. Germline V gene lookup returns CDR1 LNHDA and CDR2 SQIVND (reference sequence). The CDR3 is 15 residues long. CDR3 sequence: CASSLQGPGPDTQYF. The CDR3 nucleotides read TGTGCCAGTAGTCTACAGGGTCCCGGACCAGATACGCAGTATTTT.

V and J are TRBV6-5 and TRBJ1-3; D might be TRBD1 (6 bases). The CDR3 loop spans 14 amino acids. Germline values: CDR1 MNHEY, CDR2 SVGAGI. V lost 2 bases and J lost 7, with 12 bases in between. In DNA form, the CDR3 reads TGTGCCAGCAGTTACAAGGGGGAGGGCAACACCATATATTTT. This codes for CASSYKGEGNTIYF.

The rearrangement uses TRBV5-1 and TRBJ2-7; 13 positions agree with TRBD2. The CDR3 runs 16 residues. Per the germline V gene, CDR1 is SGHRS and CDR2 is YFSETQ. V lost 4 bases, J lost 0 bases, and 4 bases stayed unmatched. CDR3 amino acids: CASSPWTSGSSYEQYF. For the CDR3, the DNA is TGCGCCAGCAGCCCATGGACTAGCGGGAGCTCCTACGAGCAGTACTTC.

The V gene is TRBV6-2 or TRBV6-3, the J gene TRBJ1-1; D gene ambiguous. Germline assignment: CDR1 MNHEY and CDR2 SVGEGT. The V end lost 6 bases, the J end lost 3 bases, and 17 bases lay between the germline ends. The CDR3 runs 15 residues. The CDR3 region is CASSSNRFGHTEAFF. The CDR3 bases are TGTGCCAGCAGCTCTAACAGATTCGGACACACTGAAGCTTTCTTT.

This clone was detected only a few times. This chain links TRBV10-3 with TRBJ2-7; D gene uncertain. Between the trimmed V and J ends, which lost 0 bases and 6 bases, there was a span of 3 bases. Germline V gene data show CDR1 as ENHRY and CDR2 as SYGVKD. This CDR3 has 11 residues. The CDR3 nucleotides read TGTGCCATCAGTGAGTCCGGCGAGCAGTACTTC. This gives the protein CAISESGEQYF.

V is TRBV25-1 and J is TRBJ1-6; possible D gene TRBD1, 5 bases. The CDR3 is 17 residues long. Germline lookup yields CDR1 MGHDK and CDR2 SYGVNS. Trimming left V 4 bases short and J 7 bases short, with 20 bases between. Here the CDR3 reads CASSGGSGRGGNSPLHF. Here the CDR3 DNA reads TGTGCCAGCAGTGGTGGCTCGGGGAGGGGAGGCAATTCACCCCTCCACTTT.

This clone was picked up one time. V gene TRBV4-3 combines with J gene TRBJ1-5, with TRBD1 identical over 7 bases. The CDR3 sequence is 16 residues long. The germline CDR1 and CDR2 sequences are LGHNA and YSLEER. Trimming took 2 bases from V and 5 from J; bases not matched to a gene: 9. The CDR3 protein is CASSQRTGTEYQPQHF. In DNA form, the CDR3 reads TGCGCCAGCAGCCAACGCACCGGGACAGAATATCAGCCCCAGCATTTT.

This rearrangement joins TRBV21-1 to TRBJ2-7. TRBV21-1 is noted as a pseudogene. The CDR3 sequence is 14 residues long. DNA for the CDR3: TGTGCCAGCGGCCGTCGGGACGGCAAGTACGAGCAGTACTTC. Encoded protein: CASGRRDGKYEQYF.

In DNA form, the CDR3 reads TGTGCCAGTAGTATTAAAAAGGGCAGCCCCATCTATGGCTACACCTTC. Its translation: CASSIKKGSPIYGYTF. V and J are TRBV19 and TRBJ1-2; D is undetermined. There are 16 residues in the CDR3. Per germline, CDR1 LNHDA and CDR2 SQIVND (reference sequence). With 3 bases removed from V and 4 bases from J, the gap between germline ends came to 18 bases.

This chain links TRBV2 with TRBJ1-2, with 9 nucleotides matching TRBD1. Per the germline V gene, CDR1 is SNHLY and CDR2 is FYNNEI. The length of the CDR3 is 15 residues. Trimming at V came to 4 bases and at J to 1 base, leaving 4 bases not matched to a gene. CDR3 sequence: CASSAPGQGNYGYTF. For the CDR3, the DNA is TGTGCCAGCAGTGCACCGGGACAGGGTAACTATGGCTACACCTTC. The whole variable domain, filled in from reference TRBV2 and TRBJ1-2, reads EPEVTQTPSHQVTQMGQEVILRCVPISNHLYFYWYRQILGQKVEFLVSFYNNEISEKSEIFDDQFSVERPDGSNFTLKIRSTKLEDSAMYFCASSAPGQGNYGYTFGSGTRLTVV.

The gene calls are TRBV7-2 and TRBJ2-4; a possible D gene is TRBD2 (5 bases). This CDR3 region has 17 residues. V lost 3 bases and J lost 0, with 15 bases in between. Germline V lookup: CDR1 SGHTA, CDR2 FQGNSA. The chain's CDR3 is CASSFSGKPLAKNIQYF. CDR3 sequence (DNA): TGTGCCAGCAGCTTTTCGGGGAAACCTCTAGCCAAAAACATTCAGTACTTC.

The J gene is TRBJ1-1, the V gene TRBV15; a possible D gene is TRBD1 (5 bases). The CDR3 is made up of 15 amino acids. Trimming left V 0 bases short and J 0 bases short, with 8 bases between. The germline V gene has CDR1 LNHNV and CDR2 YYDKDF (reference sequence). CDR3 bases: TGTGCCACCAGCAGAGAGACAGTACTGAACACTGAAGCTTTCTTT. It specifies CATSRETVLNTEAFF.

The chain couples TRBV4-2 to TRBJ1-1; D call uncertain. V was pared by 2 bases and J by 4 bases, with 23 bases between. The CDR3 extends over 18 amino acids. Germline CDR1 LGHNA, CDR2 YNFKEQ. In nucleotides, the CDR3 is TGTGCCAGCAGCCAACCTCGGCGGCTTTCCAGCCCGGGCACTGAAGCTTTCTTT. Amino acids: CASSQPRRLSSPGTEAFF.